Shown below are 17 T cell receptor beta chains from a single sample sequenced in a study of human T cells and chemical hapten exposure. Noted time point: pre-sensitization, week 0. Sample treatment: therapeutic diphenylcyclopropenone sensitization with weekly scalp DPC. TCRdb processed the RACE reads anew with MiXCR; each CDR3 protein has one entry. This sample has a few hundred thousand distinct CDR3 sequences, with 5.5% found just once. The source material was whole blood, sampled in connection with sensitization to the hapten diphenylcyclopropenone (DPC). These receptors all stem from a woman aged 18-30 years with alopecia areata. Some clones in this sample may be carry-over from other donors' samples.

There are a few counts of this clonotype. The V and J genes are TRBV7-9 and TRBJ2-7; 15 bases agree with TRBD2. V trimming: 4 bases; J trimming: 3 bases; junction bases outside the gene matches: 10. Germline V CDR1 and CDR2: SEHNR, FQNEAQ (reference sequence). The CDR3 extends over 18 amino acids. Here the CDR3 DNA reads TGTGCCAGCAGCTCCACGGGGACTAGCGGGGGGTCGATCTACGAGCAGTACTTC. It yields the protein CASSSTGTSGGSIYEQYF.

This clonotype has a count of ten or more. The genes are TRBV3-1 and TRBJ2-1; TRBD1 might be the D (6 bases). Germline CDR1 and CDR2: LGHDT and YNNKEL (reference sequence). Between the trimmed V and J ends, which lost 6 bases and 6 bases, there was a span of 21 bases. The CDR3 covers 16 residues. CDR3 region: CASSKGPPGHFNEQFF. The CDR3, as DNA: TGTGCCAGCAGTAAAGGACCACCGGGACACTTCAATGAGCAGTTCTTC.

CDR3 amino acids: CASTRGHLGTDTQYF. CDR3 sequence (DNA): TGTGCCAGCACCCGGGGACATTTGGGCACAGATACGCAGTATTTT. The V gene is TRBV7-9, the J gene TRBJ2-3; tentative D call: TRBD1 (6 bases). The germline V and J ends were trimmed by 7 bases and 1 base, with 15 bases remaining between them. The germline V gene encodes CDR1 SEHNR and CDR2 FQNEAQ (reference sequence). The CDR3 extends over 15 amino acids.

The chain employs TRBV4-2 and TRBJ2-3, with 8 bases that match TRBD1. The germline CDR1 and CDR2 sequences are LGHNA and YNFKEQ. Trimming took 3 bases from V and 3 from J; bases not matched to a gene: 5. This CDR3 is 15 amino acids long. The CDR3 loop reads CASSHLTGETDTQYF. CDR3 bases: TGTGCCAGCAGCCACTTGACAGGGGAAACAGATACGCAGTATTTT.

The sample holds many counts of this clonotype. This chain connects TRBV5-6 to TRBJ1-2, with 8 bases aligning to TRBD1. V lost 4 bases and J lost 4; bases outside the gene matches: 3. CDR1 is SGHDT and CDR2 is YYEEEE in the germline V gene. The CDR3 spans 13 residues. The CDR3 here is CASSGQGPYGYTF. In nucleotides, the CDR3 is TGTGCCAGCAGCGGACAGGGCCCCTATGGCTACACCTTC. The complete variable domain, with remaining parts taken from reference TRBV5-6 and TRBJ1-2, reads DAGVTQSPTHLIKTRGQQVTLRCSPKSGHDTVSWYQQALGQGPQFIFQYYEEEERQRGNFPDRFSGHQFPNYSSELNVNALLLGDSALYLCASSGQGPYGYTFGSGTRLTVV.

This clonotype was seen repeatedly, ten times or more. The chain is built from TRBV7-6 and TRBJ1-6, with D hard to call. The length of the CDR3 is 13 residues. CDR1 and CDR2 from the germline V gene are SGHVS and FNYEAQ. The V end was cut by 2 bases, the J end by 9 bases, with 8 bases between. Written as DNA, the CDR3 is TGTGCCAGCAGCTTAAGCAGACTTTCACCCCTCCACTTT. Protein sequence: CASSLSRLSPLHF. Using reference TRBV7-6 and TRBJ1-6 for the parts outside the CDR3, the full variable domain is GAGVSQSPRYKVTKRGQDVALRCDPISGHVSLYWYRQALGQGPEFLTYFNYEAQQDKSGLPNDRFSAERPEGSISTLTIQRTEQRDSAMYRCASSLSRLSPLHFGNGTRLTVT.

This sequence joins TRBV20-1 and TRBJ2-3; TRBD2 matches at 8 bases. CDR1 is DFQATT and CDR2 is SNEGSKA in the germline V gene (reference sequence). With 5 bases clipped from V and 7 bases from J, the junction kept 11 bases outside the gene matches. This CDR3 contains 14 residues. CDR3 in DNA: TGCAGTGCTCGGACTAGCCGGGGGAGAAATACGCAGTATTTT. This gives the protein CSARTSRGRNTQYF.

A note on this clonotype: Being one base from a much bigger clone, this may be a read error. The chain couples TRBV6-1 to TRBJ2-7, with a tentative D call TRBD1 (6 bases). There are 14 residues in the CDR3. The germline gives CDR1 MNHNS, CDR2 SASEGT. The CDR3 nucleotides are TGTGCCAGCAGTGCCAGGGGTGCCTCCTACGTGCAGTACTTC. It translates to CASSARGASYVQYF.

This clonotype was picked up a small number of times. The rearrangement links TRBV24-1 to TRBJ2-3; D is unresolved. CDR3 length: 11 residues. Germline V CDR1 and CDR2: KGHDR, SFDVKD. V was cut by 4 bases and J by 8 bases, with 6 bases left in between. The CDR3 sequence: CATSDSGTQYF. The CDR3 coding sequence is TGTGCCACCAGTGACTCTGGTACGCAGTATTTT.

The chain combines TRBV10-3 with TRBJ2-7; 7 bases line up with TRBD1. With V trimmed by 4 bases and J by 3 bases, 3 bases remained unmatched. The CDR3 is 13 amino acids. Germline V CDR1 and CDR2: ENHRY, SYGVKD. The CDR3 protein is CAISGGQFYEQYF. The CDR3 DNA is TGTGCCATCAGTGGGGGACAGTTCTACGAGCAGTACTTC.

This clonotype has at least ten counts. The rearrangement uses TRBV6-2 or TRBV6-3 and TRBJ2-3; perhaps TRBD1 as D (6 bases). V was trimmed by 0 bases and J by 7 bases, leaving 14 bases between them. The CDR3 has 15 amino acids. Germline V CDR1 and CDR2: MNHEY, SVGEGT. CDR3 nucleotides: TGTGCCAGCAGTTACTCGGGGGCCCAACATAATACGCAGTATTTT. Protein product: CASSYSGAQHNTQYF.

This clonotype was picked up many times. The genes are TRBV5-1 and TRBJ1-6; no definite D call. V was cut by 0 bases and J by 1 base, with 11 bases left in between. CDR3 length: 17 residues. The germline gives CDR1 SGHRS, CDR2 YFSETQ. The CDR3 loop reads CASSLDAGRSYNSPLHF. The CDR3 DNA is TGCGCCAGCAGCTTGGATGCAGGCAGGTCCTATAATTCACCCCTCCACTTT.

Ten or more counts support this clonotype. The V call is TRBV29-1, the J call TRBJ1-1; no clear D gene. Trimming pared 3 bases from V and 8 bases from J, leaving 10 bases between. There are 11 residues in the CDR3. Germline V CDR1 and CDR2: SQVTM, ANQGSEA. CDR3 sequence reads: CSVDHLPEAFF. Written as DNA, the CDR3 is TGCAGCGTTGATCATCTACCCGAAGCTTTCTTT.

This clonotype was observed many times. This chain links TRBV6-6 with TRBJ2-5; 7 bases fit TRBD1. V was pared by 6 bases and J by 2 bases, with 6 bases of the junction left unmatched. Germline assignment: CDR1 MNHNY and CDR2 SVGAGI (reference sequence). The CDR3 covers 14 residues. CDR3 coding DNA: TGTGCCAGCAGGATGGACAGGAGTCAAGAGACCCAGTACTTC. It yields the protein CASRMDRSQETQYF.

The J gene is TRBJ2-7, the V gene TRBV15; D call uncertain. Trimming left V 0 bases short and J 0 bases short, with 9 bases between. In germline, CDR1 is LNHNV, CDR2 YYDKDF (reference sequence). The length of the CDR3 is 15 residues. The chain's CDR3 is CATSRESASSYEQYF. As DNA, the CDR3 is TGTGCCACCAGCAGAGAAAGCGCGAGCTCCTACGAGCAGTACTTC.

This clonotype was found many times. This chain links TRBV7-3 with TRBJ2-6; D is uncertain. Trimming removed 5 bases from V and 4 bases from J, with 12 bases in between. This CDR3 spans 15 amino acids. Germline assignment: CDR1 SGHTA and CDR2 FQGTGA. The CDR3 region is CASSPHWSGANVLTF. As DNA, the CDR3 is TGTGCCAGCAGCCCTCATTGGAGCGGGGCCAACGTCCTGACTTTC.

Only a few counts were recorded for this clonotype. The chain's CDR3 is CASSQEGGLAQVFSNEQFF. Here the CDR3 DNA reads TGTGCCAGCAGCCAAGAGGGGGGACTAGCCCAAGTTTTTTCCAATGAGCAGTTCTTC. The rearrangement joins TRBV3-1 to TRBJ2-1; 9 bases match TRBD2. With V trimmed by 0 bases and J by 6 bases, 15 bases remained unmatched. Germline CDR1 reads LGHDT; CDR2 reads YNNKEL (reference sequence). The CDR3 is 19 amino acids.